These 27 T cell receptor beta chains were sequenced from one sample in a study of blood T cell repertoires in COVID-19. Produced via immunoSEQ multiplex PCR; TCRdb's table is partial and in-frame only. Of around 120,000 clones in the sample, about 90% were seen once. The source material was peripheral blood. The receptor source for this set is a woman in her 70s with acute or convalescent COVID-19.

This rearrangement joins TRBV6-2 or TRBV6-3 to TRBJ1-5; D is perhaps TRBD1 (6 bases). Germline-derived CDR1 and CDR2 are MNHEY and SVGEGT. Deletions cut 4 bases from V and 4 bases from J, with 14 bases between. The CDR3 loop spans 15 amino acids. CDR3 sequence (DNA): TGTGCCAGCAGTTCACAACAGGGTGGGAATCAGCCCCAGCATTTT. Protein: CASSSQQGGNQPQHF.

This clone occurred once. The chain has TRBV30 and TRBJ2-3, with D possibly being TRBD2 (7 bases). This CDR3 has 15 amino acids. Germline V gene data show CDR1 as GTSNPN and CDR2 as SVGIG (reference sequence). V lost 2 bases and J lost 2, with 14 bases in between. In nucleotides, the CDR3 is TGTGCCTGGAGTTTTGGCGGGGGCCACACAGATACGCAGTATTTT. Its translation is CAWSFGGGHTDTQYF.

The gene calls are TRBV5-4 and TRBJ2-4; D may be TRBD1 (6 bases). V was clipped by 0 bases and J by 2 bases, with 12 bases between them. Germline V lookup: CDR1 SGHNT, CDR2 YYREEE (reference sequence). CDR3 length: 16 amino acids. This CDR3 is CASSLDRVTTKNIQYF. Written as DNA, the CDR3 is TGTGCCAGCAGCTTGGACAGGGTCACAACCAAAAACATTCAGTACTTC.

V and J are TRBV5-6 and TRBJ1-2; the match to TRBD1 covers 10 bases. The J segment lost 3 bases and the V segment lost 7 bases, leaving 9 bases of the junction unmatched. Per germline, CDR1 SGHDT and CDR2 YYEEEE. This CDR3 comprises 15 residues. The CDR3 region has the DNA TGTGCCAGCTTCACCGGGACAGGGGACTACTATGGCTACACCTTC. This encodes CASFTGTGDYYGYTF.

CDR3 sequence: CASSLGATGNQPQHF. The DNA of the CDR3 is TGTGCCAGCAGCTTAGGGGCAACGGGCAATCAGCCCCAGCATTTT. V is TRBV7-2 and J is TRBJ1-5; D is unclear. This CDR3 is built from 15 residues. V lost 1 base and J 2 bases, leaving 9 bases between the germline ends. Germline-derived CDR1 and CDR2 are SGHTA and FQGNSA.

This rearrangement joins TRBV5-1 to TRBJ2-1, with D possibly matching TRBD1 (6 bases). The CDR3 spans 16 residues. Germline CDR1 and CDR2: SGHRS and YFSETQ. V lost 1 base and J 10 bases, leaving 21 bases between the germline ends. The CDR3 region is CASSLMFGDTGTEQFF. Here the CDR3 DNA reads TGCGCCAGCAGCTTGATGTTCGGGGACACTGGGACAGAGCAGTTCTTC.

This clone was found once. J is TRBJ2-7 and V is TRBV10-3; 7 bases agree with TRBD2. CDR1 is ENHRY and CDR2 is SYGVKD in the germline V gene. The CDR3 is 15 amino acids. The V and J ends lost 8 bases and 6 bases, in that order; junction bases with no gene match: 16. This chain's CDR3 is CAIARSGLVISEQYF. CDR3 nucleotide sequence: TGTGCCATCGCCCGGTCCGGACTAGTGATTTCCGAGCAGTACTTC.

The genes are TRBV7-9 and TRBJ2-7, with D possibly matching TRBD2 (7 bases). Germline lookup yields CDR1 SEHNR and CDR2 FQNEAQ (reference sequence). CDR3 length equals 15 residues. Trimming left V 1 base short and J 7 bases short, with 17 bases between. The CDR3 protein is CASSLVLGGGEEQYF. The CDR3, as DNA: TGTGCCAGCAGCTTAGTTCTCGGCGGGGGCGAGGAGCAGTACTTC.

For this clone: The identical CDR3 is also encoded by other nucleotide sequences in the sample. The rearrangement joins TRBV24-1 to TRBJ1-5, with D perhaps matching TRBD1 (6 bases). Trimming stripped 6 bases from V and 4 bases from J, with 12 bases between. This CDR3 has 14 amino acids. Germline assignment: CDR1 KGHDR and CDR2 SFDVKD. The CDR3 DNA reads TGTGCCACCAGTCCCGGACAGCTTAATCAGCCCCAGCATTTT. Translation: CATSPGQLNQPQHF.

The V gene is TRBV30, the J gene TRBJ1-3, with D possibly TRBD1 on 6 matching bases. V shed 8 bases and J shed 0 bases, with 17 bases lying between them. This CDR3 has 15 amino acids. The germline V gene encodes CDR1 GTSNPN and CDR2 SVGIG (reference sequence). The CDR3 DNA sequence: TGTGCCACAACGAGGACAGCCTACTCTGGAAACACCATATATTTT. Amino acids: CATTRTAYSGNTIYF.

This sequence joins TRBV18 and TRBJ1-5, with a tentative D call TRBD1 (5 bases). The CDR3 has 14 amino acids. Germline V CDR1 and CDR2: KGHSH, LQKENI. Trimming stripped 5 bases from V and 4 bases from J, with 12 bases between. The CDR3 DNA reads TGTGCCAGCTCAAATCGGTCAGGGAATCAGCCCCAGCATTTT. Translating gives CASSNRSGNQPQHF.

The chain has TRBV28 and TRBJ1-5, with 8 bases fitting TRBD1. The CDR3 is made up of 16 amino acids. The ends lost 5 bases at V and 6 bases at J; junction bases unmatched: 12. CDR1 is MDHEN, CDR2 SYDVKM, per germline. In DNA, the CDR3 is TGTGCCAGCAGTCCAAGGGACAGGCGAAACGGTCAGCCCCAGCATTTT. Encoded protein: CASSPRDRRNGQPQHF.

The chain combines TRBV2 with TRBJ1-2; the match to TRBD1 covers 8 bases. The CDR3 consists of 15 residues. Trimming at V came to 5 bases and at J to 6 bases, leaving 11 bases not matched to a gene. Germline V gene lookup returns CDR1 SNHLY and CDR2 FYNNEI. The CDR3 DNA reads as TGTGCCAGCAGTTTTAACCCCTTACAGGGGGATGGCTACACCTTC. Amino acid sequence: CASSFNPLQGDGYTF.

V gene TRBV6-5 combines with J gene TRBJ1-2; D is perhaps TRBD1 (6 bases). Germline V gene sequence: CDR1 MNHEY, CDR2 SVGAGI. The CDR3 has 13 residues. Between the trimmed V and J ends, which lost 7 bases and 9 bases, there was a span of 18 bases. CDR3 DNA: TGTGCCAGCATATTGTCACAGGGTGTTAGCTACACCTTC. Translation: CASILSQGVSYTF.

The V call is TRBV6-5, the J call TRBJ1-2; D is possibly TRBD1 (5 bases). CDR3 length: 12 residues. Trimming left V 6 bases short and J 1 base short, with 6 bases between. Per the germline V gene, CDR1 is MNHEY and CDR2 is SVGAGI. CDR3 DNA: TGTGCCAGCAGGACAGTTAACTATGGCTACACCTTC. Amino acids: CASRTVNYGYTF.

The chain uses TRBV27 and TRBJ2-3, with a tentative D call TRBD2 (6 bases). V was cut by 10 bases and J by 0 bases, with 14 bases left in between. There are 14 residues in the CDR3. Per germline, CDR1 MNHEY and CDR2 SMNVEV (reference sequence). The CDR3: CATLAGTSTDTQYF. As DNA, the CDR3 is TGTGCCACCCTTGCAGGGACTAGCACAGATACGCAGTATTTT.

The chain joins TRBV7-3 to TRBJ2-5; 7 nucleotides align to TRBD2. Germline CDR1 reads SGHTA; CDR2 reads FQGTGA. Trimming removed 3 bases from V and 5 bases from J; junction bases left unmatched: 9. This CDR3 has 15 residues. The CDR3 DNA follows: TGTGCCAGCAGCTTGGGAGGGGCACAAGTGGAGACCCAGTACTTC. It encodes CASSLGGAQVETQYF.

V usage is TRBV27 and J usage is TRBJ2-7; possible D gene TRBD1, 6 bases. Trimming cost V 5 bases and J 2 bases, with 13 bases left between them. CDR3 length equals 14 residues. The germline V gene encodes CDR1 MNHEY and CDR2 SMNVEV (reference sequence). The CDR3 DNA follows: TGTGCCAGCAGTCCCCGGACAGTTGCCTACGAGCAGTACTTC. Residues: CASSPRTVAYEQYF.

The J gene is TRBJ1-2, the V gene TRBV6-5; D is ambiguous. The germline gives CDR1 MNHEY, CDR2 SVGAGI. Trimming cost V 3 bases and J 1 base, with 12 bases left between them. The CDR3 has 15 amino acids. CDR3 DNA sequence: TGTGCCAGCAGTTATAGCGGGGTGATTAACTATGGCTACACCTTC. Its translation: CASSYSGVINYGYTF.

J is TRBJ1-1 and V is TRBV12-3 or TRBV12-4; D is perhaps TRBD1 (5 bases). This CDR3 is built from 13 residues. The V end was cut by 6 bases, the J end by 4 bases, with 12 bases between. The CDR3: CASSTSGGTEAFF. CDR3 sequence (DNA): TGTGCCAGCAGCACCTCGGGGGGCACTGAAGCTTTCTTT.

The CDR3 spells CASSYSPGTSNEQFF. As DNA, the CDR3 is TGTGCCAGCAGTTACTCTCCCGGGACTTCAAATGAGCAGTTCTTC. This chain joins TRBV6-6 and TRBJ2-1; possibly TRBD2 for D (6 bases). Per germline, CDR1 MNHNY and CDR2 SVGAGI (reference sequence). Trimming stripped 0 bases from V and 7 bases from J, with 13 bases between. CDR3 length: 15 amino acids.

The chain employs TRBV9 and TRBJ1-6, with D maybe TRBD1 (5 bases). V lost 3 bases and J lost 9, with 7 bases in between. The CDR3 loop spans 12 amino acids. Germline CDR1 and CDR2: SGDLS and YYNGEE. The CDR3 coding sequence is TGTGCCAGCAGCGCAGGGTCTTCACCCCTCCACTTT. Translated: CASSAGSSPLHF. Full variable domain (rest looked up from reference TRBV9 and TRBJ1-6): DSGVTQTPKHLITATGQRVTLRCSPRSGDLSVYWYQQSLDQGLQFLIQYYNGEERAKGNILERFSAQQFPDLHSELNLSSLELGDSALYFCASSAGSSPLHFGNGTRLTVT.

In this sample, this clone turned up a few times. This chain links TRBV28 with TRBJ1-2, with 11 bases that match TRBD1. Germline values: CDR1 MDHEN, CDR2 SYDVKM. The CDR3 spans 15 residues. Losses at the gene ends were 0 bases for V and 3 bases for J; bases not matched to a gene: 0. CDR3 residues: CASSLWGQGDYGYTF. The CDR3 region has the DNA TGTGCCAGCAGTTTATGGGGACAGGGGGACTATGGCTACACCTTC.

The rearrangement links TRBV18 to TRBJ1-6, with TRBD1 matching over 10 bases. Germline CDR1 is KGHSH and CDR2 is LQKENI. CDR3 length: 16 amino acids. V gave up 10 bases and J gave up 8 bases; unmatched junction bases: 14. CDR3 sequence (DNA): TGTGCCACCTCGGAGACAGGGGGCCGGGATGATTCACCCCTCCACTTT. Residues: CATSETGGRDDSPLHF.

This clone has more than one count but fewer than ten. The V and J genes are TRBV11-3 and TRBJ2-3; perhaps TRBD1 as D (6 bases). This CDR3 has 15 amino acids. V lost 1 base and J 2 bases, leaving 10 bases between the germline ends. CDR1 and CDR2 from the germline V gene are SGHNT and YENEEA. CDR3 residues: CASSLGTADTDTQYF. The CDR3 DNA sequence: TGTGCCAGCAGCTTAGGGACAGCCGACACAGATACGCAGTATTTT.

The rearrangement links TRBV5-5 to TRBJ1-5, with D perhaps TRBD1 (5 bases). Trimming left V 2 bases short and J 6 bases short, with 15 bases between. The CDR3 is 15 amino acids. Germline values: CDR1 SGHKS, CDR2 YYEKEE (reference sequence). In DNA form, the CDR3 reads TGTGCCAGCAGCTTCCGGGGGGACTTGTTTCAGCCCCAGCATTTT. This gives the protein CASSFRGDLFQPQHF.

The chain carries TRBV7-2 and TRBJ1-2; TRBD1 aligns across 9 bases. This CDR3 region has 13 residues. After removal of 1 base from V and 7 bases from J, the junction contained 1 base not matched to a gene. Germline lookup yields CDR1 SGHTA and CDR2 FQGNSA. The CDR3: CASSLVDRGGYTF. The CDR3 region has the DNA TGTGCCAGCAGCTTAGTGGACAGGGGTGGCTACACCTTC.